A selection of T cell receptor beta chains follows, all from one sample in a study of cytomegalovirus exposure and HLA in healthy donors. Here immunoSEQ multiplex PCR was the method, and the copy in TCRdb shows in-frame clones only, minus some. The top ten clones hold about 0.63% of a sample with fewer than 85,000 clones, roughly 94% of them seen once. The specimen sequenced was PBMCs. All receptors derive from a woman younger than 30 in good health and CMV-seronegative. Both conserved end residues are part of each CDR3. Fields, in order: clone size, V gene, CDR3 length, D gene, J gene, CDR3 DNA, CDR3 protein. A D gene is named only where the DNA matches it firmly. Part of the rows lack a size; the others show once, few, many or a class for expanded clones.

clone size: .
V gene: TRBV7-2
CDR3 length: 15
D gene: .
J gene: TRBJ2-2
CDR3 DNA: TGTGCCAGCAGCAATAAAGGACAGAACACCGGGGAGCTGTTTTTT
CDR3 protein: CASSNKGQNTGELFF

clone size: .
V gene: TRBV11-2
CDR3 length: 14
D gene: .
J gene: TRBJ1-6
CDR3 DNA: TGTGCCAGCAGCTCCGGGATTTATAATTCACCCCTCCACTTT
CDR3 protein: CASSSGIYNSPLHF

clone size: few
V gene: TRBV6-1
CDR3 length: 15
D gene: TRBD1
J gene: TRBJ2-7
CDR3 DNA: TGTGCCAGCAGTGCGGGACAGGGGGCGTTTGACGAGCAGTACTTC
CDR3 protein: CASSAGQGAFDEQYF

clone size: .
V gene: TRBV7-2
CDR3 length: 12
D gene: .
J gene: TRBJ2-3
CDR3 DNA: TGTGCCAGCACCTTCGCCCGGGATACGCAGTATTTT
CDR3 protein: CASTFARDTQYF

clone size: .
V gene: TRBV14
CDR3 length: 14
D gene: TRBD1
J gene: TRBJ1-2
CDR3 DNA: TGTGCCAGCAGCTGGGCCGGGACAGGGTTTGGCTACACCTTC
CDR3 protein: CASSWAGTGFGYTF

clone size: once
V gene: TRBV30
CDR3 length: 14
D gene: TRBD1
J gene: TRBJ1-6
CDR3 DNA: TGTGCCTGGCATGACAGGGTGCCTAATTCACCCCTCCACTTT
CDR3 protein: CAWHDRVPNSPLHF

clone size: few
V gene: TRBV28
CDR3 length: 14
D gene: TRBD1
J gene: TRBJ1-6
CDR3 DNA: TGTGCCAGCAAGGCAGGGGGAAGGAATTCACCCCTCCACTTT
CDR3 protein: CASKAGGRNSPLHF

clone size: .
V gene: TRBV6-1
CDR3 length: 13
D gene: .
J gene: TRBJ1-1
CDR3 DNA: TGTGCCAGCAGTGTTCAGGGGAACACTGAAGCTTTCTTT
CDR3 protein: CASSVQGNTEAFF

clone size: .
V gene: TRBV5-4
CDR3 length: 16
D gene: .
J gene: TRBJ2-6
CDR3 DNA: TGTGCCAGCAGGGCTACCGGGACAAAAGGTCGAGACGTCCTGACTTTC
CDR3 protein: CASRATGTKGRDVLTF

clone size: .
V gene: TRBV5-1
CDR3 length: 16
D gene: TRBD2
J gene: TRBJ2-1
CDR3 DNA: TGCGCCAGCAGCTCTTTAAAGACTAGCGCCGACAATGAGCAGTTCTTC
CDR3 protein: CASSSLKTSADNEQFF

clone size: .
V gene: TRBV7-2
CDR3 length: 14
D gene: .
J gene: TRBJ2-7
CDR3 DNA: TGTGCCAGCAGCGGCCTAGCCCTCGTCCACGAGCAGTACTTC
CDR3 protein: CASSGLALVHEQYF

clone size: few
V gene: TRBV6-4
CDR3 length: 21
D gene: TRBD2
J gene: TRBJ2-5
CDR3 DNA: TGTGCCAGCAGTGACTCGAAAGGACTAGCGGGGGCCCGACTATCCGAAGAGACCCAGTACTTC
CDR3 protein: CASSDSKGLAGARLSEETQYF

clone size: .
V gene: TRBV7-2
CDR3 length: 17
D gene: .
J gene: TRBJ2-5
CDR3 DNA: TGTGCCAGCAGCCCAATAAGGGGCCTCCCTCCACAAGAGACCCAGTACTTC
CDR3 protein: CASSPIRGLPPQETQYF

clone size: .
V gene: TRBV2
CDR3 length: 14
D gene: TRBD1
J gene: TRBJ1-5
CDR3 DNA: TGTGCCAGCAGAGGACAGGGGGAACGGCAGCCCCAGCATTTT
CDR3 protein: CASRGQGERQPQHF

clone size: .
V gene: TRBV18
CDR3 length: 16
D gene: TRBD2
J gene: TRBJ2-3
CDR3 DNA: TGTGCCAGCTCACCTATGGCGGGGGGGCCATCAGATACGCAGTATTTT
CDR3 protein: CASSPMAGGPSDTQYF

clone size: once
V gene: TRBV12-5
CDR3 length: 16
D gene: .
J gene: TRBJ1-2
CDR3 DNA: TGTGCTAGTGGTTTGGAAGGAGGGCCCCGTGCCAGAGGCTACACCTTC
CDR3 protein: CASGLEGGPRARGYTF

clone size: .
V gene: TRBV6-1
CDR3 length: 12
D gene: .
J gene: TRBJ2-7
CDR3 DNA: TGTGCCAGCAGCGAATTGCAGGGTGTGCTCTGGTTC
CDR3 protein: CASSELQGVLWF

clone size: .
V gene: TRBV25-1
CDR3 length: 13
D gene: .
J gene: TRBJ1-5
CDR3 DNA: TGTGCCAGCAGTGAAACAGGCAATCAGCCCCAGCATTTT
CDR3 protein: CASSETGNQPQHF

clone size: .
V gene: TRBV5-4
CDR3 length: 15
D gene: TRBD1
J gene: TRBJ1-2
CDR3 DNA: TGTGCCAGCAGCTTGGTGCGACAGGGGGCGCAGGGCTACACCTTC
CDR3 protein: CASSLVRQGAQGYTF

clone size: .
V gene: TRBV5-4
CDR3 length: 16
D gene: .
J gene: TRBJ1-2
CDR3 DNA: TGTGCCAGCAGCTTCCGACAGGTACAACCTAACTATGGCTACACCTTC
CDR3 protein: CASSFRQVQPNYGYTF

clone size: .
V gene: TRBV28
CDR3 length: 14
D gene: .
J gene: TRBJ1-5
CDR3 DNA: TGTGCCAGCATTCACGGACAGCTCAATCAGCCCCAGCATTTT
CDR3 protein: CASIHGQLNQPQHF

clone size: once
V gene: TRBV28
CDR3 length: 17
D gene: TRBD2
J gene: TRBJ2-3
CDR3 DNA: TGTGCCAGCGGCCGAGAAAGCGGGGGGGTCCTCGAAGTTACGCAGTATTTT
CDR3 protein: CASGRESGGVLEVTQYF

clone size: .
V gene: TRBV18
CDR3 length: 15
D gene: .
J gene: TRBJ1-1
CDR3 DNA: TGTGCCAGCTCACCATGGGACAAACTTAACACTGAAGCTTTCTTT
CDR3 protein: CASSPWDKLNTEAFF

clone size: .
V gene: TRBV11-2
CDR3 length: 14
D gene: TRBD1
J gene: TRBJ1-1
CDR3 DNA: TGTGCCAGCAGCCAAGGGACAGCGAACACTGAAGCTTTCTTT
CDR3 protein: CASSQGTANTEAFF

clone size: .
V gene: TRBV6-5
CDR3 length: 15
D gene: .
J gene: TRBJ2-2
CDR3 DNA: TGTGCCAGCAGATTACAGGGAAGGTTCACCGGGGAGCTGTTTTTT
CDR3 protein: CASRLQGRFTGELFF

clone size: .
V gene: TRBV7-3
CDR3 length: 19
D gene: TRBD1
J gene: TRBJ2-3
CDR3 DNA: TGTGCCAGCAGCTTAACCAGGAACAGGGGGGTGAGGGGCACAGATACGCAGTATTTT
CDR3 protein: CASSLTRNRGVRGTDTQYF

clone size: .
V gene: TRBV10-1
CDR3 length: 14
D gene: .
J gene: TRBJ1-2
CDR3 DNA: TGCGCCAGCAGTGACGGGACACCTAACTATGGCTACACCTTC
CDR3 protein: CASSDGTPNYGYTF

clone size: .
V gene: TRBV7-2
CDR3 length: 13
D gene: .
J gene: TRBJ1-2
CDR3 DNA: TGTGCCAGCTGGACAGAGAAGGACTATGGCTACACCTTC
CDR3 protein: CASWTEKDYGYTF

clone size: .
V gene: TRBV28
CDR3 length: 12
D gene: .
J gene: TRBJ2-7
CDR3 DNA: TGTGCCAGCAGTTTAGCCGGCTACGAGCAGTACTTC
CDR3 protein: CASSLAGYEQYF

clone size: .
V gene: TRBV4-1
CDR3 length: 15
D gene: .
J gene: TRBJ2-1
CDR3 DNA: TGCGCCAGCAGCCAAGCGCAGGGGTACTACAATGAGCAGTTCTTC
CDR3 protein: CASSQAQGYYNEQFF

clone size: once
V gene: TRBV19
CDR3 length: 15
D gene: TRBD1
J gene: TRBJ1-1
CDR3 DNA: TGTGCCAGCCAAACCGGGACAGGGCAGAACACTGAAGCTTTCTTT
CDR3 protein: CASQTGTGQNTEAFF

clone size: .
V gene: TRBV5-1
CDR3 length: 15
D gene: TRBD2
J gene: TRBJ2-1
CDR3 DNA: TGCGCCAGCGGTCGAGGGCTAGCGGGGGACGGGGAGCAGTTCTTC
CDR3 protein: CASGRGLAGDGEQFF

clone size: .
V gene: TRBV6-5
CDR3 length: 14
D gene: TRBD2
J gene: TRBJ2-2
CDR3 DNA: TGTGCCAGCAACTGGCGGGGGGTAGGCGGGGAGCTGTTTTTT
CDR3 protein: CASNWRGVGGELFF

clone size: .
V gene: TRBV5-1
CDR3 length: 14
D gene: TRBD1
J gene: TRBJ1-4
CDR3 DNA: TGCGCCAGCAGCCCGGGACAGACTAATGAAAAACTGTTTTTT
CDR3 protein: CASSPGQTNEKLFF

clone size: .
V gene: TRBV28
CDR3 length: 14
D gene: TRBD1
J gene: TRBJ2-4
CDR3 DNA: TGTGCCAGCAGTTCCCAGGGACAGAAAAACATTCAGTACTTC
CDR3 protein: CASSSQGQKNIQYF

clone size: .
V gene: TRBV28
CDR3 length: 13
D gene: TRBD2
J gene: TRBJ2-7
CDR3 DNA: TGTGCCAGCAGTTTTAGCGGGGGGTACGAGCAGTACTTC
CDR3 protein: CASSFSGGYEQYF

clone size: .
V gene: TRBV5-6
CDR3 length: 15
D gene: .
J gene: TRBJ1-6
CDR3 DNA: TGTGCCAGCAGCTTGTCAAGGGGCGGTCGATCACCCCTCCACTTT
CDR3 protein: CASSLSRGGRSPLHF

clone size: .
V gene: TRBV9
CDR3 length: 14
D gene: .
J gene: TRBJ1-1
CDR3 DNA: TGTGCCAGCAGCGCCGGACGGGAGAACACTGAAGCTTTCTTT
CDR3 protein: CASSAGRENTEAFF

clone size: .
V gene: TRBV28
CDR3 length: 13
D gene: TRBD1
J gene: TRBJ1-5
CDR3 DNA: TGTGCCAGCAGTACAGGGGTTAATCAGCCCCAGCATTTT
CDR3 protein: CASSTGVNQPQHF

clone size: .
V gene: TRBV2
CDR3 length: 14
D gene: TRBD1
J gene: TRBJ2-1
CDR3 DNA: TGTGCCAGAGGACGGGACAGGGTTCGCAATGAGCAGTTCTTC
CDR3 protein: CARGRDRVRNEQFF

clone size: .
V gene: TRBV11-2
CDR3 length: 15
D gene: .
J gene: TRBJ1-1
CDR3 DNA: TGTGCCAGCAGCTTTCCCCGGGGAGGTGGGCGAAAAGCTTTCTTT
CDR3 protein: CASSFPRGGGRKAFF

clone size: once
V gene: TRBV5-5
CDR3 length: 17
D gene: .
J gene: TRBJ2-4
CDR3 DNA: TGTGCCAGCAGCTTGGCCGGGCGAGGGGGAGCCAAAAACATTCAGTACTTC
CDR3 protein: CASSLAGRGGAKNIQYF

clone size: .
V gene: TRBV6-1
CDR3 length: 13
D gene: .
J gene: TRBJ1-2
CDR3 DNA: TGTGCCAGCAGTTCCGACAGCCTCGGCGGCTACACCTTC
CDR3 protein: CASSSDSLGGYTF

clone size: .
V gene: TRBV19
CDR3 length: 14
D gene: TRBD1
J gene: TRBJ1-2
CDR3 DNA: TGTGCCAGTAGATCAGGGGGACTTAACTATGGCTACACCTTC
CDR3 protein: CASRSGGLNYGYTF

clone size: once
V gene: TRBV7-9
CDR3 length: 15
D gene: .
J gene: TRBJ1-1
CDR3 DNA: TGTGCCAGCAGCTTAGATGGGGGCCGGGGCACTGAAGCTTTCTTT
CDR3 protein: CASSLDGGRGTEAFF

clone size: .
V gene: TRBV29-1
CDR3 length: 13
D gene: TRBD1
J gene: TRBJ2-1
CDR3 DNA: TGCAGCGTCTGGACAGGGTCCTACAATGAGCAGTTCTTC
CDR3 protein: CSVWTGSYNEQFF

clone size: .
V gene: TRBV18
CDR3 length: 15
D gene: TRBD1
J gene: TRBJ1-1
CDR3 DNA: TGTGCCAGCTCACCACCTCCGGTTGGGGGACAGCAAGCTTTCTTT
CDR3 protein: CASSPPPVGGQQAFF